The following is a T cell receptor beta chain sequence with its context. The V and J ends lost 8 bases and 0 bases respectively, with 6 bases between them. The CDR3 is made up of 12 amino acids. These data originate in a study of CD8 T cells in Susac syndrome. An input of roughly 0.45 to 1 ug of RNA was subjected to reverse transcription using random hexamers. TCRdb redid the calling of the immunoSEQ multiplex PCR reads with MiXCR, one entry per CDR3 protein. The sample shows 170,000 or so distinct CDR3 sequences, 85% to 95% of them seen only once. The TCR originated in a human donor with Susac syndrome. Sequenced sample: CD4+ T cells from PBMCs. This sequence joins TRBV12-3 or TRBV12-4 and TRBJ2-3, with D hard to call. CDR3 sequence: CASQASTDTQYF. As DNA, the CDR3 is TGTGCCAGCCAGGCCAGCACAGATACGCAGTATTTT.